This TCR beta chain was recorded in a study of cytomegalovirus exposure and HLA in healthy donors. Primers for the PCR totalled 60 Vbeta and 13 Jbeta. Profiling relied on immunoSEQ multiplex PCR, and the TCRdb table lists in-frame clones only, not all of them. The sample lists 100,000 to 150,000 clones, around four fifths occurring once. CDR3 length equals 17 residues. CDR1 LNHNV and CDR2 YYDKDF come from the germline V gene (reference sequence). The trim removed 5 bases at V and 3 bases at J, leaving 13 bases unmatched. Points from the study as a whole: Later analysis showed most CMV-associated TCR beta chains appearing HLA-restricted. Highest at DRB1 and lowest at HLA-C, TCR association rates differed among HLA loci in a later analysis. Cytomegalovirus status was reportedly diagnosed by the classifier with high sensitivity and specificity. Other equally common chains were less clonally expanded than HLA-associated TCR beta chains, a later analysis showed.

To note about this clone: The antigen is undetermined.

This clonotype was obtained from a woman between 40 and 50 years old in good health and CMV-seropositive. Material for sequencing was PBMCs. The chain has TRBV15 and TRBJ2-3, with 8 bases identical to TRBD2. CDR3 region: CATSPFRSAGGTDTQYF. The CDR3 region has the DNA TGTGCCACCAGCCCTTTTCGGAGTGCGGGGGGAACAGATACGCAGTATTTT.